Following are 24 T cell receptor beta chains from one sample sequenced in a study of metastatic and nonmetastatic thyroid tumors. The entire patient cohort was treatment-naive prior to thyroid surgery. MiXCR re-clonotyped the PCR reads for TCRdb. The profile shows around 32,000 clones, 7.4% of them singletons. Sequenced: blood. These receptor sequences come from a female donor with papillary thyroid cancer or a benign thyroid nodule (not recorded which). Some clones in this sample may be carry-over from other donors' samples.

Of note for this clone: The same CDR3 arises from other DNA sequences in this sample as well. The chain combines TRBV28 with TRBJ1-5; D not resolved. Trimming left V 2 bases short and J 7 bases short, with 9 bases between. The germline V gene encodes CDR1 MDHEN and CDR2 SYDVKM. The CDR3 sequence is 13 residues long. CDR3 DNA sequence: TGTGCCAGCAGTTTAGGTGTTCACCAGCCCCAGCATTTT. Translating it yields CASSLGVHQPQHF.

At least ten counts were recorded for this clone. Given a much more abundant clone one base away, this may be a read error. The chain has TRBV6-1 and TRBJ1-2; D gene unclear. The V gene's germline CDR1 is MNHNS and CDR2 SASEGT. This CDR3 has 14 residues. DNA for the CDR3: TGTGCCAGCAGTGAGGGAAGGGCTAACTATGGCTGCACCTTC. Encoded protein: CASSEGRANYGCTF.

The J gene is TRBJ2-1, the V gene TRBV15; 11 bases line up with TRBD2. The CDR3 sequence is 18 residues long. CDR1 and CDR2 (germline): LNHNV, YYDKDF (reference sequence). The V gene end was trimmed by 4 bases and the J gene end by 1 base; junction bases not matched to a gene: 9. The DNA for the CDR3 is TGTGCCACCAGCATAGGTGGTAGCGGGAGGGGTTCCTACAATGAGCAGTTCTTC. Translated, it gives CATSIGGSGRGSYNEQFF. The whole variable domain, remainder taken from reference TRBV15 and TRBJ2-1, is DAMVIQNPRYQVTQFGKPVTLSCSQTLNHNVMYWYQQKSSQAPKLLFHYYDKDFNNEADTPDNFQSRRPNTSFCFLDIRSPGLGDTAMYLCATSIGGSGRGSYNEQFFGPGTRLTVL.

This clone has at least ten counts. The V gene is TRBV6-1, the J gene TRBJ2-2, with 8 bases that match TRBD2. This CDR3 has 15 amino acids. Germline CDR1 reads MNHNS; CDR2 reads SASEGT. Trimming at V came to 6 bases and at J to 7 bases, leaving 10 bases not matched to a gene. The CDR3 bases are TGTGCCAGCAGCCAACGAAGCGGGAGCGGCGGGGAGCTGTTTTTT. Protein product: CASSQRSGSGGELFF.

This clone was detected many times. Additional DNA sequences in this sample encode the identical CDR3. J is TRBJ1-1 and V is TRBV20-1; no firm D call. The CDR3 runs 13 residues. The V and J ends lost 0 bases and 4 bases respectively, with 9 bases between them. Germline V gives CDR1 DFQATT, CDR2 SNEGSKA (reference sequence). CDR3 DNA: TGCAGTGCTAGAGAGGCAGGAGGCACTGAAGCTTTCTTT. The encoded protein is CSAREAGGTEAFF.

This clone was counted between two and nine times. Just one base apart from a much larger clone, this may be a read error. The CDR3 DNA sequence: TGCAATGCTAGAGGGGGGGATTCCCGTCAGCCCCAGCATTTT. As protein: CNARGGDSRQPQHF. The rearrangement uses TRBV20-1 and TRBJ1-5, with a possible D match to TRBD1 (6 bases). The CDR3 spans 14 residues. CDR1 is DFQATT and CDR2 is SNEGSKA in the germline V gene (reference sequence).

The chain carries TRBV18 and TRBJ2-7; TRBD2 aligns across 12 bases. The CDR3 totals 17 residues. CDR1 is KGHSH and CDR2 is LQKENI in the germline V gene. The ends lost 4 bases at V and 2 bases at J; junction bases unmatched: 9. The CDR3 bases are TGTGCCAGCTCACAAGATCGACTAGCGGGAGAGACCTACGAGCAGTACTTC. Translation gives CASSQDRLAGETYEQYF. The full variable domain, in which reference TRBV18 and TRBJ2-7 provide the parts outside the CDR3, is NAGVMQNPRHLVRRRGQEARLRCSPMKGHSHVYWYRQLPEEGLKFMVYLQKENIIDESGMPKERFSAEFPKEGPSILRIQQVVRGDSAAYFCASSQDRLAGETYEQYFGPGTRLTVT.

This clone was detected ten times or more. This chain uses TRBV3-1 with TRBJ1-6; D is unclear. This CDR3 comprises 17 residues. CDR1 LGHDT and CDR2 YNNKEL come from the germline V gene (reference sequence). The V end was cut by 0 bases, the J end by 3 bases, with 12 bases between. CDR3 loop: CASSQEGFGNYNSPLHF. The CDR3 bases are TGTGCCAGCAGCCAAGAGGGTTTCGGGAACTATAATTCACCCCTCCACTTT.

In its sample, this clone was seen once. Just one base apart from a much larger clone, this may be a read error. The chain joins TRBV2 to TRBJ2-5; D may be TRBD1 (5 bases). There are 13 residues in the CDR3. CDR1 SNHLY and CDR2 FYNNEI come from the germline V gene. Trimming left V 4 bases short and J 7 bases short, with 13 bases between. The CDR3 DNA sequence: TGTGCCAGCAGTGTACAGGCCTTGGGGACCCAGTACTTC. It is translated as CASSVQALGTQYF.

In its sample, this clone was seen many times. Other DNA sequences in the same sample also yield this CDR3. This chain links TRBV19 with TRBJ1-1; no clear D. CDR1 and CDR2 (germline): LNHDA, SQIVND (reference sequence). The CDR3 covers 12 residues. V lost 5 bases to trimming and J lost 1 base, with 5 bases between them. The CDR3 coding sequence is TGTGCCAGTAGTGCTTCGAACACTGAAGCTTTCTTT. The encoded protein is CASSASNTEAFF.

The chain couples TRBV15 to TRBJ1-3, with D possibly being TRBD1 (6 bases). The germline V gene has CDR1 LNHNV and CDR2 YYDKDF (reference sequence). Trimming took off 6 bases at V and 5 bases at J, with 11 bases between the two ends. The CDR3 runs to 13 residues. The CDR3 DNA is TGTGCCACCAGGCAGGGGTTAAGAAACACCATATATTTT. Protein sequence: CATRQGLRNTIYF.

This clone has at least ten counts. The chain joins TRBV9 to TRBJ1-5; 10 bases align to TRBD1. The CDR3 is 15 amino acids. Per germline, CDR1 SGDLS and CDR2 YYNGEE. V lost 3 bases and J lost 4; bases outside the gene matches: 4. The CDR3 region has the DNA TGTGCCAGCAGCGGCCAGGGACAGGGGAATCAGCCCCAGCATTTT. The encoded protein is CASSGQGQGNQPQHF.

Regarding this clone: A much larger clone is a single base away; this may be a read error. Written as DNA, the CDR3 is TGTGCCAGCAGCTTGACAGGCTATGGCCACACCTTC. Protein product: CASSLTGYGHTF. The rearrangement joins TRBV11-2 to TRBJ1-2, with D maybe TRBD1 (6 bases). Germline loops: CDR1 SGHAT, CDR2 FQNNGV. The CDR3 is 12 amino acids. Supplemented by reference TRBV11-2 and TRBJ1-2, the full variable domain reads EAGVAQSPRYKIIEKRQSVAFWCNPISGHATLYWYQQILGQGPKLLIQFQNNGVVDDSQLPKDRFSAERLKGVDSTLKIQPAKLEDSAVYLCASSLTGYGHTFGSGTRLTVV.

This clone was recorded many times. The chain uses TRBV20-1 and TRBJ1-1; 10 nucleotides match TRBD1. V dropped 1 base and J dropped 6; count of bases not matched to a gene: 11. CDR1 and CDR2 (germline): DFQATT, SNEGSKA (reference sequence). The length of the CDR3 is 16 residues. CDR3 in DNA: TGCAGTGCTAGAGGATGGACAGGGGGGGTAGGCGCTGAAGCTTTCTTT. Amino acid sequence: CSARGWTGGVGAEAFF.

This clone was seen at least ten times. The chain links TRBV29-1 to TRBJ2-1, with D perhaps matching TRBD2 (5 bases). The CDR3 is 13 amino acids. Germline V gene sequence: CDR1 SQVTM, CDR2 ANQGSEA. The CDR3 DNA reads TGCAGTATTAGGGAGTTCTCCTACAATGAGCAGTTCTTC. Protein sequence: CSIREFSYNEQFF.

This clone occurred many times. The rearrangement uses TRBV7-2 and TRBJ1-2; D is perhaps TRBD1 (5 bases). Trimming stripped 0 bases from V and 3 bases from J, with 8 bases between. Germline loops: CDR1 SGHTA, CDR2 FQGNSA. The length of the CDR3 is 14 residues. CDR3 nucleotide sequence: TGTGCCAGCAGCTTAGCAGGGGCAGACTATGGCTACACCTTC. Encoded protein: CASSLAGADYGYTF.

The table lists this clone with many counts. V gene TRBV25-1 combines with J gene TRBJ2-7; tentative D call: TRBD2 (6 bases). This CDR3 contains 13 residues. V was clipped by 3 bases and J by 3 bases, with 9 bases between them. Germline V lookup: CDR1 MGHDK, CDR2 SYGVNS. CDR3 in amino acids: CASSERGDYEQYF. For the CDR3, the DNA is TGTGCCAGCAGTGAGCGGGGAGACTACGAGCAGTACTTC.

This clone was detected only a few times. This may be a read error, as it is one base from a much larger clone. The V call is TRBV11-1, the J call TRBJ2-1; TRBD1 aligns across 7 bases. This CDR3 is 15 amino acids long. Looked up from germline, CDR1 is SGHAT and CDR2 is FQDESV (reference sequence). In DNA form, the CDR3 reads TGTGCCAGCGGCTTAGTGGGGAACAGGGGCAATGAGCAGTTCTTC. The encoded protein is CASGLVGNRGNEQFF. Variable domain in full (rest from reference TRBV11-1 and TRBJ2-1): EAEVAQSPRYKITEKSQAVAFWCDPISGHATLYWYRQILGQGPELLVQFQDESVVDDSQLPKDRFSAERLKGVDSTLKIQPAELGDSAMYLCASGLVGNRGNEQFFGPGTRLTVL.

Ten or more counts support this clone. V and J are TRBV24-1 and TRBJ2-3; D is unresolved. Looked up from germline, CDR1 is KGHDR and CDR2 is SFDVKD. V was cut by 7 bases and J by 3 bases, with 19 bases left in between. The CDR3 runs to 16 residues. The CDR3 spells CATSSTRGGRTDTQYF. The CDR3 nucleotides are TGTGCCACCAGCTCGACCCGAGGTGGGCGGACAGATACGCAGTATTTT.

This clone came up a few times. One base away lies a much larger clone, so this may be a sequencing read error. The chain is built from TRBV7-3 and TRBJ1-1, with D possibly TRBD1 on 5 matching bases. The germline gives CDR1 SGHTA, CDR2 FQGTGA. V was clipped by 5 bases and J by 6 bases, with 16 bases between them. The CDR3 totals 14 residues. CDR3 sequence (DNA): TGTGCCAGCAGCGTCGGGGCTCATAACGCTGAAGCTTTCTTT. Translating it yields CASSVGAHNAEAFF.

This clone was found many times. The chain employs TRBV5-1 and TRBJ1-1; 9 positions agree with TRBD1. The V gene end was trimmed by 5 bases and the J gene end by 0 bases; junction bases not matched to a gene: 8. This CDR3 spans 16 amino acids. Germline lookup yields CDR1 SGHRS and CDR2 YFSETQ. In DNA, the CDR3 is TGCGCCAGCAGGCTGACAGGGGGGATTATGAACACTGAAGCTTTCTTT. This codes for CASRLTGGIMNTEAFF. The variable domain in full, with the rest retrieved from reference TRBV5-1 and TRBJ1-1, is KAGVTQTPRYLIKTRGQQVTLSCSPISGHRSVSWYQQTPGQGLQFLFEYFSETQRNKGNFPGRFSGRQFSNSRSEMNVSTLELGDSALYLCASRLTGGIMNTEAFFGQGTRLTVV.

On this clone: A much bigger clone sits one base away, suggesting this may be a read error. Other DNA sequences in the sample encode the same CDR3. The V call is TRBV5-5, the J call TRBJ1-4; 8 bases line up with TRBD1. Germline V gene lookup returns CDR1 SGHKS and CDR2 YYEKEE (reference sequence). The CDR3 is 15 amino acids. The chain's CDR3 is CASSPTGVVEKKLFF. The CDR3 DNA is TGTGCCAGCAGCCCGACAGGGGTCGTGGAGAAAAAACTGTTCTTT. Looking up the rest from reference TRBV5-5 and TRBJ1-4 gives the full variable domain: DAGVTQSPTHLIKTRGQQVTLRCSPISGHKSVSWYQQVLGQGPQFIFQYYEKEERGRGNFPDRFSARQFPNYSSELNVNALLLGDSALYLCASSPTGVVEKKLFFGSGTQLSVL.

This clone was counted ten times or more. Here the CDR3 reads CSVAGLNTEAFF. The CDR3 bases are TGCAGCGTTGCGGGGCTCAACACTGAAGCTTTCTTT. The chain carries TRBV29-1 and TRBJ1-1; D might be TRBD1 (5 bases). Germline-derived CDR1 and CDR2 are SQVTM and ANQGSEA. The CDR3 loop spans 12 amino acids. Trimming took 4 bases from V and 2 from J, leaving 8 bases between them. Drawing the rest from reference TRBV29-1 and TRBJ1-1, the complete variable domain is SAVISQKPSRDICQRGTSLTIQCQVDSQVTMMFWYRQQPGQSLTLIATANQGSEATYESGFVIDKFPISRPNLTFSTLTVSNMSPEDSSIYLCSVAGLNTEAFFGQGTRLTVV.

The sample holds many counts of this clone. The rearrangement links TRBV7-6 to TRBJ2-7; 9 nucleotides match TRBD1. Germline CDR1 reads SGHVS; CDR2 reads FNYEAQ. The CDR3 covers 16 residues. V shed 4 bases, J shed 1 base, and the junction held 8 bases outside the gene matches. CDR3 loop: CASSSNRGQGSYEQYF. CDR3 DNA: TGTGCCAGCAGCTCCAACAGGGGACAGGGTTCCTACGAGCAGTACTTC.